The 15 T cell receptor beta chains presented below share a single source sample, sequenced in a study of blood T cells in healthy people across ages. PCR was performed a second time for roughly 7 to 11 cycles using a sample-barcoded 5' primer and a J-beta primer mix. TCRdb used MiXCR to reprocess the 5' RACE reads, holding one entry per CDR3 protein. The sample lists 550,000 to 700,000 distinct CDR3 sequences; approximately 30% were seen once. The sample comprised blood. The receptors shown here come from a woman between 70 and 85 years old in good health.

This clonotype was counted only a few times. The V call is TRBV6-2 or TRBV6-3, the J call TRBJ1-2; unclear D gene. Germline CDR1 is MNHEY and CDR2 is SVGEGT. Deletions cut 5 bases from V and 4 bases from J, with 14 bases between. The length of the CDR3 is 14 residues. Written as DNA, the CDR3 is TGTGCCAGCAGTACCGACCAGAGGCTCTATGGCTACACCTTC. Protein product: CASSTDQRLYGYTF.

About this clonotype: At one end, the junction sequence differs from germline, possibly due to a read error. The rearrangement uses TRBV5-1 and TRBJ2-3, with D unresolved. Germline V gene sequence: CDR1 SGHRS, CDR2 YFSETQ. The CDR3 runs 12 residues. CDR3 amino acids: CANSPFGDTQYF. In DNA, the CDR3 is TGCGCCAACAGCCCTTTTGGTGATACGCAGTATTTT. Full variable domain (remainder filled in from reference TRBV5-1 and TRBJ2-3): KAGVTQTPRYLIKTRGQQVTLSCSPISGHRSVSWYQQTPGQGLQFLFEYFSETQRNKGNFPGRFSGRQFSNSRSEMNVSTLELGDSALYLCANSPFGDTQYFGPGTRLTVL.

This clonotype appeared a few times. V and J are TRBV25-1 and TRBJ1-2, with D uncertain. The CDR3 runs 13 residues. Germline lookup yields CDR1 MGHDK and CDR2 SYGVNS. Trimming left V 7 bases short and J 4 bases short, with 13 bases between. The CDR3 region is CASKAMGSYGYTF. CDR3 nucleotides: TGTGCCAGCAAGGCAATGGGGTCCTATGGCTACACCTTC.

The CDR3 here is CSANLRARYTF. The CDR3 nucleotides are TGCAGTGCTAACCTCAGGGCTCGCTACACCTTC. V and J are TRBV20-1 and TRBJ1-2; a possible D gene is TRBD1 (5 bases). V was cut by 4 bases and J by 9 bases, with 12 bases left in between. Per the germline V gene, CDR1 is DFQATT and CDR2 is SNEGSKA (reference sequence). The CDR3 is 11 amino acids.

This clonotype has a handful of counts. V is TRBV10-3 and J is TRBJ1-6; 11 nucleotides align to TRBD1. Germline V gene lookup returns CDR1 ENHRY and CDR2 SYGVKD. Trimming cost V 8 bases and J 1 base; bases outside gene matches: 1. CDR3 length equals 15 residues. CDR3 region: CAIGTGGSYNSPLHF. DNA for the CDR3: TGTGCCATCGGGACAGGGGGGTCCTATAATTCACCCCTCCACTTT.

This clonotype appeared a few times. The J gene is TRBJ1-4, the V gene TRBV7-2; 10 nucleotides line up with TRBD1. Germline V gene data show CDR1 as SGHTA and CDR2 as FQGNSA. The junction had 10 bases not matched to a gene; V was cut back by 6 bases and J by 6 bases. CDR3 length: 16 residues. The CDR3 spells CASSSGQGDRDEKLFF. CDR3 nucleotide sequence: TGTGCCAGCAGTAGTGGACAGGGGGACCGGGATGAAAAACTGTTTTTT.

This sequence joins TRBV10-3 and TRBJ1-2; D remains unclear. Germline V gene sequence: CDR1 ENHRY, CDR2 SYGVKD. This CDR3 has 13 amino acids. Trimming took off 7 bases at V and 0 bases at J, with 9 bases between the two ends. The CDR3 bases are TGTGCCATCAACCAGGAAACTAACTATGGCTACACCTTC. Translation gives CAINQETNYGYTF.

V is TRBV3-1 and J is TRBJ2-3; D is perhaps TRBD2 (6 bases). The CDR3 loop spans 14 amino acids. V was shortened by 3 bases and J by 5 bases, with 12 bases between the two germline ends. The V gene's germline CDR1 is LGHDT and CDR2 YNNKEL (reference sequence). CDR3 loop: CASSQPGSGDTQYF. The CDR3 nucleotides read TGTGCCAGCAGCCAGCCGGGTAGCGGAGATACGCAGTATTTT.

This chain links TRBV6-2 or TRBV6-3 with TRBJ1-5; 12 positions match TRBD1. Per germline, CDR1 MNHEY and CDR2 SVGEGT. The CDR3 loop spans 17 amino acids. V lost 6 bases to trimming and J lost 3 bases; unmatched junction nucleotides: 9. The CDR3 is CASSWDRGHDNNQPQHF. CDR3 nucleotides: TGTGCCAGCAGCTGGGACAGGGGGCACGATAACAATCAGCCCCAGCATTTT.

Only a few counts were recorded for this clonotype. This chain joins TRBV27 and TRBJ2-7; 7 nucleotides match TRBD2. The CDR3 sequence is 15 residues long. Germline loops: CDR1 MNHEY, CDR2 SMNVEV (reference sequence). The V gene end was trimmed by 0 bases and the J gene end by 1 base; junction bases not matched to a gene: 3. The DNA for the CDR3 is TGTGCCAGCAGTTTATCGATGGGGGGGTCCTACGAGCAGTACTTC. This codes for CASSLSMGGSYEQYF.

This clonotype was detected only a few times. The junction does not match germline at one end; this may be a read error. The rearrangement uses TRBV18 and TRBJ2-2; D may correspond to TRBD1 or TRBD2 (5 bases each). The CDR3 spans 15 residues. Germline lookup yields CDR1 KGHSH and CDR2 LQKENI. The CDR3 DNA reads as TGTGCCAGCTCACCTAGGTTCTCGGACACCGGGGAGCTGCTTTTT. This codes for CASSPRFSDTGELLF.

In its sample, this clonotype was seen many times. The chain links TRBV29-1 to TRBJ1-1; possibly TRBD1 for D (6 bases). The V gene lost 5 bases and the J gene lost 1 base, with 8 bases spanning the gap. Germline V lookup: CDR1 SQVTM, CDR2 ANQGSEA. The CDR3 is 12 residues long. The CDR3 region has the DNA TGCAGCGTTACACAGGGGAACACTGAAGCTTTCTTT. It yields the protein CSVTQGNTEAFF.

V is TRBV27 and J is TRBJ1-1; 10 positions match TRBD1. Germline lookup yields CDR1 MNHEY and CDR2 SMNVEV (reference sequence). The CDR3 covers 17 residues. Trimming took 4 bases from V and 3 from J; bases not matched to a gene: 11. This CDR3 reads CASSSKGQGKRDTEAFF. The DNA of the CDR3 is TGTGCCAGCAGTTCGAAGGGACAGGGGAAACGGGACACTGAAGCTTTCTTT.

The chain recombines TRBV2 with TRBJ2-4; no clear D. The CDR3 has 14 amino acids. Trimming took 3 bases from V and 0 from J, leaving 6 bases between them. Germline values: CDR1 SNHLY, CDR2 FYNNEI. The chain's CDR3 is CASSEDQAKNIQYF. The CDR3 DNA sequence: TGTGCCAGCAGTGAGGACCAAGCCAAAAACATTCAGTACTTC.

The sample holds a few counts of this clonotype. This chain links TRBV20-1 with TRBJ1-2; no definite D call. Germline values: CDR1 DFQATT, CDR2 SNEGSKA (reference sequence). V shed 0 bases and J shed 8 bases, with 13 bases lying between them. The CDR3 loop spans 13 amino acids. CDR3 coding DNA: TGCAGTGCTAGAGATCCCCGGGGAGGCGGCTACACCTTC. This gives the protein CSARDPRGGGYTF.